These 23 T cell receptor beta chains originate from one sample sequenced in a study of neoadjuvant anti-PD-1 for oral cavity cancer (dated by TCRdb to the early 2020s). Interpreted using the paper, the time point label stands for: before neoadjuvant nivolumab. Libraries were constructed by the immunoSEQ multiplex PCR assay. TCRdb holds this immuneACCESS table with in-frame rearrangements only. Some clones are missing; in checked studies, unresolved V genes explain under half, and the rest has no known cause. The sample records more than 13,000 clones, around two thirds of which are singletons. The ten largest clones represent over 2% of the sample. Sequenced here: PBMCs, sampled before nivolumab (anti-PD-1) treatment. The receptors were gathered from a person between 40 and 85 years old with oral cavity squamous cell carcinoma.

This clone has more than one count but fewer than ten. The rearrangement uses TRBV5-8 and TRBJ1-6, with D uncertain. Trimming took 4 bases from V and 8 from J, leaving 19 bases between them. CDR1 and CDR2 (germline): SGHTS, YDEGEE. The CDR3 is made up of 16 amino acids. CDR3 DNA sequence: TGTGCCAGCAGCGAACCGGGAGACCTTGGAGATTCACCCCTCCACTTT. It encodes CASSEPGDLGDSPLHF.

J is TRBJ2-4 and V is TRBV11-2; 8 nucleotides line up with TRBD2. CDR1 and CDR2 from the germline V gene are SGHAT and FQNNGV. The CDR3 loop spans 17 amino acids. V gave up 1 base and J gave up 0 bases; unmatched junction bases: 5. CDR3 nucleotide sequence: TGTGCCAGCAGCTTAGTCGACGGGGGGGTAGCCAAAAACATTCAGTACTTC. Its translation: CASSLVDGGVAKNIQYF.

The chain carries TRBV30 and TRBJ1-1; unclear D gene. CDR3 size: 13 residues. CDR1 GTSNPN and CDR2 SVGIG come from the germline V gene (reference sequence). V was trimmed by 1 base and J by 0 bases, leaving 6 bases between them. CDR3 sequence reads: CAWSAGMNTEAFF. CDR3 in DNA: TGTGCCTGGAGTGCGGGGATGAACACTGAAGCTTTCTTT.

V usage is TRBV5-8 and J usage is TRBJ1-1; D not certain. Trimming removed 4 bases from V and 2 bases from J, with 9 bases in between. This CDR3 has 13 residues. Germline CDR1 and CDR2: SGHTS and YDEGEE. The DNA for the CDR3 is TGTGCCAGCAGCCACCCAGGTAACACTGAAGCTTTCTTT. This codes for CASSHPGNTEAFF.

This clone was seen a single time. The V gene is TRBV9, the J gene TRBJ2-1, with 7 bases that match TRBD2. The CDR3 is 17 residues long. Germline V lookup: CDR1 SGDLS, CDR2 YYNGEE. Trimming took 0 bases from V and 4 from J; bases not matched to a gene: 10. CDR3 bases: TGTGCCAGCAGCGTAGAACCGGCTTGGGGGGGATACAATGAGCAGTTCTTC. Protein product: CASSVEPAWGGYNEQFF.

This chain links TRBV14 with TRBJ2-7, with D perhaps matching TRBD1 (6 bases). Germline CDR1 reads SGHDN; CDR2 reads FVKESK. The CDR3 has 13 amino acids. Trimming removed 6 bases at V and 5 bases at J, with 14 bases between. As DNA, the CDR3 is TGTGCCAGCAGTGTCCAGGGGATGGACGAGCAGTACTTC. Encoded protein: CASSVQGMDEQYF.

The rearrangement links TRBV29-1 to TRBJ2-1, with 13 bases that match TRBD2. V gave up 7 bases and J gave up 6 bases; unmatched junction bases: 6. CDR1 and CDR2 from the germline V gene are SQVTM and ANQGSEA. The CDR3 has 14 amino acids. CDR3: CSGGLAGELNEQFF. The CDR3 DNA reads as TGCAGCGGTGGACTAGCGGGAGAACTCAATGAGCAGTTCTTC.

By proportion, this clone is medium-sized. The J gene is TRBJ2-7, the V gene TRBV9, with D possibly matching TRBD2 (5 bases). Germline-derived CDR1 and CDR2 are SGDLS and YYNGEE. This CDR3 is built from 15 residues. V lost 0 bases and J 3 bases, leaving 13 bases between the germline ends. This CDR3 is CASSVGGDIYYEQYF. As DNA, the CDR3 is TGTGCCAGCAGCGTAGGGGGAGACATCTACTACGAGCAGTACTTC.

The gene calls are TRBV19 and TRBJ2-5; TRBD2 matches at 10 bases. V lost 6 bases to trimming and J lost 5 bases; unmatched junction nucleotides: 12. The CDR3 has 16 residues. Germline V gives CDR1 LNHDA, CDR2 SQIVND (reference sequence). The CDR3 reads CASRIGQRGGEETQYF. The CDR3 nucleotides read TGTGCCAGTAGAATCGGACAGCGGGGGGGCGAGGAGACCCAGTACTTC. The variable domain in full, completed from reference TRBV19 and TRBJ2-5, reads DGGITQSPKYLFRKEGQNVTLSCEQNLNHDAMYWYRQDPGQGLRLIYYSQIVNDFQKGDIAEGYSVSREKKESFPLTVTSAQKNPTAFYLCASRIGQRGGEETQYFGPGTRLLVL.

The rearrangement uses TRBV11-2 and TRBJ2-1, with 10 positions matching TRBD1. J gave up 7 bases and V 1 base, and 4 bases lay outside the gene matches. CDR1 is SGHAT, CDR2 FQNNGV, per germline. CDR3 length equals 15 residues. The CDR3 nucleotides read TGTGCCAGCAGCTTAGTTAGACAGGGGGCAAATGAGCAGTTCTTC. This encodes CASSLVRQGANEQFF.

The V and J genes are TRBV5-6 and TRBJ1-1, with D unclear. V was cut by 1 base and J by 3 bases, with 13 bases left in between. The CDR3 is 15 residues long. Germline V CDR1 and CDR2: SGHDT, YYEEEE. CDR3 sequence: CASSLTRGRYTEAFF. DNA for the CDR3: TGTGCCAGCAGCTTGACCCGCGGAAGGTACACTGAAGCTTTCTTT.

This CDR3 is CASSLRGTGGNEQFF. The CDR3 coding sequence is TGTGCCAGCAGCTTAAGGGGGACAGGTGGTAATGAGCAGTTCTTC. This chain connects TRBV11-3 to TRBJ2-1; TRBD1 matches 8 bases. J was trimmed by 7 bases and V by 2 bases; bases with no gene match: 7. CDR1 and CDR2 (germline): SGHNT, YENEEA. This CDR3 region has 15 residues.

V gene TRBV7-9 combines with J gene TRBJ2-7, with TRBD1 matching over 9 bases. Germline CDR1 is SEHNR and CDR2 is FQNEAQ (reference sequence). V dropped 4 bases and J dropped 7; count of bases not matched to a gene: 14. This CDR3 contains 16 residues. The CDR3 bases are TGTGCCAGCAGCTCATGGGGGACAGGGAGGACTTATGAGCAGTACTTC. Translating gives CASSSWGTGRTYEQYF.

The table lists this clone with a few counts. The chain combines TRBV7-9 with TRBJ1-2; a weak D match, TRBD1 (5 bases). The V end was cut by 5 bases, the J end by 5 bases, with 12 bases between. The CDR3 has 13 residues. CDR1 is SEHNR, CDR2 FQNEAQ, per germline (reference sequence). The chain's CDR3 is CASSPGQTYGYTF. For the CDR3, the DNA is TGTGCCAGCAGCCCTGGACAAACTTATGGCTACACCTTC.

The chain links TRBV2 to TRBJ1-4; D possibly corresponds to TRBD1 (5 bases). The CDR3 extends over 13 amino acids. Germline V CDR1 and CDR2: SNHLY, FYNNEI. Trimming took off 10 bases at V and 8 bases at J, with 17 bases between the two ends. The CDR3, as DNA: TGTGCCACTCGGGGGGGTGAAAGCGAAAAACTGTTTTTT. Translating it yields CATRGGESEKLFF.

This chain joins TRBV6-6 and TRBJ1-2; no definite D call. Between the trimmed V and J ends, which lost 0 bases and 4 bases, there was a span of 9 bases. The germline V gene encodes CDR1 MNHNY and CDR2 SVGAGI (reference sequence). The CDR3 has 14 residues. The CDR3 loop reads CASSYSRHRYGYTF. The CDR3, as DNA: TGTGCCAGCAGTTACTCCAGACACCGCTATGGCTACACCTTC.

The chain is built from TRBV6-1 and TRBJ1-6; TRBD1 matches at 7 bases. In germline, CDR1 is MNHNS, CDR2 SASEGT. This CDR3 comprises 15 residues. The V gene end was trimmed by 4 bases and the J gene end by 10 bases; junction bases not matched to a gene: 10. The CDR3 protein is CASSVEGQRESPLHF. Written as DNA, the CDR3 is TGTGCCAGCAGTGTCGAGGGACAGAGGGAATCACCCCTCCACTTT.

The CDR3: CASSLAGTGGQETQYF. CDR3 coding DNA: TGTGCCAGCAGCCTCGCGGGGACAGGGGGCCAAGAGACCCAGTACTTC. V usage is TRBV5-4 and J usage is TRBJ2-5; 11 nucleotides match TRBD1. Per the germline V gene, CDR1 is SGHNT and CDR2 is YYREEE (reference sequence). The junction had 6 bases not matched to a gene; V was cut back by 4 bases and J by 1 base. The CDR3 length is 16 residues.

The chain is built from TRBV5-1 and TRBJ2-1, with TRBD2 identical over 10 bases. Germline-derived CDR1 and CDR2 are SGHRS and YFSETQ. V shed 4 bases and J 7 bases; nucleotides not matched to a gene: 14. The CDR3 consists of 17 residues. CDR3 bases: TGCGCCAGCAGCCCGACCACTCTAGCGGGAGTATCAAATGAGCAGTTCTTC. It is translated as CASSPTTLAGVSNEQFF.

The V gene is TRBV7-8, the J gene TRBJ2-1; 13 bases map to TRBD2. The CDR3 is 18 amino acids. The ends lost 4 bases at V and 10 bases at J; junction bases unmatched: 16. Germline lookup yields CDR1 SGHVS and CDR2 FQNEAQ. The CDR3 loop reads CASSYPLLRTSGSGEQFF. The CDR3 DNA sequence: TGTGCCAGCAGCTACCCACTACTACGGACTAGCGGGAGTGGGGAGCAGTTCTTC.

The chain has TRBV11-2 and TRBJ2-7, with D possibly called TRBD1 or TRBD2 (5 bases each). Trimming stripped 5 bases from V and 6 bases from J, with 14 bases between. Germline V CDR1 and CDR2: SGHAT, FQNNGV. The length of the CDR3 is 13 residues. For the CDR3, the DNA is TGTGCCAGCAGCCTTGGGACCTGGGGCGAGCAGTACTTC. Protein sequence: CASSLGTWGEQYF.

This chain uses TRBV28 with TRBJ1-4; weak D call: TRBD1 (5 bases). Trimming took off 5 bases at V and 8 bases at J, with 12 bases between the two ends. Germline-derived CDR1 and CDR2 are MDHEN and SYDVKM. CDR3 length equals 13 residues. CDR3 sequence (DNA): TGTGCCAGCAGTGGGGCACCAGGGGAAAAACTGTTTTTT. Amino acid sequence: CASSGAPGEKLFF. Full variable domain (rest looked up from reference TRBV28 and TRBJ1-4): DVKVTQSSRYLVKRTGEKVFLECVQDMDHENMFWYRQDPGLGLRLIYFSYDVKMKEKGDIPEGYSVSREKKERFSLILESASTNQTSMYLCASSGAPGEKLFFGSGTQLSVL.

J is TRBJ1-5 and V is TRBV7-2; a weak D match, TRBD1 (5 bases). Trimming took off 5 bases at V and 0 bases at J, with 11 bases between the two ends. Per germline, CDR1 SGHTA and CDR2 FQGNSA. This CDR3 region has 15 residues. CDR3 amino acids: CASSHGGHSNQPQHF. Written as DNA, the CDR3 is TGTGCCAGCAGCCACGGGGGTCATAGCAATCAGCCCCAGCATTTT.